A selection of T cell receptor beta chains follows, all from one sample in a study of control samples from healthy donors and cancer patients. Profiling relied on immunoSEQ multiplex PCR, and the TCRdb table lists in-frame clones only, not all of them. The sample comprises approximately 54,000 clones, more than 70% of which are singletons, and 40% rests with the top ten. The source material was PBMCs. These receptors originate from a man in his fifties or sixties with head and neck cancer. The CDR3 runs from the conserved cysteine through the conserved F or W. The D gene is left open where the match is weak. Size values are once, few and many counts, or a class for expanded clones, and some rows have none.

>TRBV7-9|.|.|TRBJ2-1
CASSLGRQIGRADNEQFF
TGTGCCAGCAGCTTAGGGCGACAAATTGGCAGGGCGGACAATGAGCAGTTCTTC
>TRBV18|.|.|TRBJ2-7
CASSPPTYEQYF
TGTGCCAGCTCACCTCCCACCTACGAGCAGTACTTC
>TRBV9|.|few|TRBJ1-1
CASSVGSFKNTEAFF
TGTGCCAGCAGCGTAGGGTCCTTTAAGAACACTGAAGCTTTCTTT
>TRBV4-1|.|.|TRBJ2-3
CASSPGRTDTQYF
TGCGCCAGCAGCCCGGGCCGCACAGATACGCAGTATTTT
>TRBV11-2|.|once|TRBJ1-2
CASSLVRRVDNNYGYTF
TGTGCCAGCAGCTTAGTACGCAGGGTGGACAATAACTATGGCTACACCTTC
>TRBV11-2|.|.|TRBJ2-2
CASSSPGLGSSGELFF
TGTGCCAGCAGCTCCCCGGGACTGGGTTCGAGTGGGGAGCTGTTTTTT
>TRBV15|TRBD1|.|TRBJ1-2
CATSRTGAGANYGYTF
TGTGCCACCAGCAGGACAGGGGCCGGAGCTAACTATGGCTACACCTTC
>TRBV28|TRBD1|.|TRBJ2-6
CASGTGAIGANVLTF
TGTGCCAGCGGGACAGGGGCGATAGGGGCCAACGTCCTGACTTTC
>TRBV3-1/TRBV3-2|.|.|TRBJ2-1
CASSHSPYNEQFF
TGTGCCAGCAGCCACAGCCCCTACAATGAGCAGTTCTTC
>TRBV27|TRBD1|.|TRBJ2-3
CASSPIQGVGTDTQYF
TGTGCCAGCAGTCCCATACAGGGGGTAGGCACAGATACGCAGTATTTT
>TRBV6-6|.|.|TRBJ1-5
CASSRSGLSNQPQHF
TGTGCCAGCAGTCGATCGGGGCTCAGCAATCAGCCCCAGCATTTT
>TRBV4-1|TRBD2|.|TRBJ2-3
CASSQGMGLAGWESRTDTQYF
TGCGCCAGCAGCCAAGGAATGGGACTAGCGGGGTGGGAGTCGCGCACAGATACGCAGTATTTT
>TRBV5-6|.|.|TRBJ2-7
CASSSVGDSYEQYF
TGTGCCAGCAGCTCAGTGGGGGATTCCTACGAGCAGTACTTC
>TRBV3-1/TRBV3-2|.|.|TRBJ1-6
CASSQQLDNSPLHF
TGTGCCAGCAGCCAACAGCTAGATAATTCACCCCTCCACTTT
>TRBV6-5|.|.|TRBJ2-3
CASTGAKTDTQYF
TGTGCCAGCACAGGGGCGAAAACAGATACGCAGTATTTT
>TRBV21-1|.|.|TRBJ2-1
CASSSKRGGLTDEQFF
TGTGCCAGCAGCAGCAAACGTGGGGGTCTCACGGATGAGCAGTTCTTC
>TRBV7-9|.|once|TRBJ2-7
CASSLVRSYEQYF
TGTGCCAGCAGCTTAGTCCGCTCCTACGAGCAGTACTTC
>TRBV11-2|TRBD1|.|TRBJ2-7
CASRNTGVYEQYF
TGTGCCAGCAGGAATACAGGGGTCTACGAGCAGTACTTC
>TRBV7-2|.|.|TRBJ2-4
CASSRGVYGAKNIQYF
TGTGCCAGCAGCCGGGGTGTGTACGGAGCCAAAAACATTCAGTACTTC
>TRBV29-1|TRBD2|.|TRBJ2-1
CSVPTSGGGSDEQFF
TGCAGCGTACCAACTAGCGGGGGGGGGAGCGATGAGCAGTTCTTC
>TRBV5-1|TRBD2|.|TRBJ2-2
CASSLTPTAGGRGELFF
TGCGCCAGCAGCTTAACCCCAACGGCGGGGGGTCGCGGGGAGCTGTTTTTT
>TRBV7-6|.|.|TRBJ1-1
CASSLVGGDTEAFF
TGTGCCAGCAGCTTAGTTGGGGGTGACACTGAAGCTTTCTTT
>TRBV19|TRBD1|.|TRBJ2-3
CASTAARQGSTDTQYF
TGTGCCAGTACCGCCGCTCGACAGGGAAGCACAGATACGCAGTATTTT
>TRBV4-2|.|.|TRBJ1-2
CASSQQGEYGYTF
TGTGCCAGCAGCCAGCAGGGAGAGTATGGCTACACCTTC
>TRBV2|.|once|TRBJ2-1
CASSGWARSSYNEQFF
TGTGCCAGCAGTGGATGGGCTCGGAGCTCCTACAATGAGCAGTTCTTC
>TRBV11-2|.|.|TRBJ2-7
CASSLSPPYEQYF
TGTGCCAGCAGCTTATCCCCCCCCTACGAGCAGTACTTC
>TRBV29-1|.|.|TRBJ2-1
CSACRESYNEQFF
TGCAGCGCATGCCGGGAATCCTACAATGAGCAGTTCTTC